These 10 T cell receptor beta chains share one sample of origin, sequenced in a study of identical twins (dated by TCRdb to 2016 to 2018). Library preparation was by 5' RACE. TCRdb records Illumina HiSeq 2000 as the sequencer. The raw public data were reprocessed by TCRdb itself: fastp quality trimming at Q25, MiXCR clonotype calling, in-frame beta chains only. Each entry merges the rows of one CDR3 protein and shows their most common DNA and genes. The sample table shows about 520,000 distinct CDR3 sequences, and 22% are seen once. The top ten clones comprise roughly 0.9% of the sample. This same sample was also taken into another study, of T cells expressing NK-cell markers.

The sample was CD4+ T cells sorted from blood. These receptors originate from a woman aged 18-29 years in good health.

This clonotype was detected a few times. J is TRBJ2-7 and V is TRBV21-1; the DNA was not compared with TRBD1, the D call given in the table. TRBV21-1 is a known pseudogene. The CDR3 has 16 amino acids. This CDR3 is CASSKTQGALSYEQYF. CDR3 bases: TGTGCCAGCAGCAAAACCCAGGGCGCCCTTTCCTACGAGCAGTACTTC.

The rearrangement uses TRBV5-1 and TRBJ1-5, with 12 bases fitting TRBD1. The germline CDR1 and CDR2 sequences are SGHRS and YFSETQ. The V segment lost 0 bases and the J segment 6 bases; nucleotides outside the gene matches: 4. This CDR3 has 16 amino acids. The CDR3 reads CASSLAGTGGGQPQHF. DNA for the CDR3: TGCGCCAGCAGCTTGGCCGGGACAGGGGGCGGTCAGCCCCAGCATTTT.

The chain recombines TRBV4-3 with TRBJ2-6; 9 nucleotides align to TRBD1. CDR1 is LGHNA and CDR2 is YSLEER in the germline V gene. The CDR3 is 19 amino acids. The V and J ends lost 0 bases and 0 bases, in that order; junction bases with no gene match: 6. CDR3 sequence: CASSQEVRTGASGANVLTF. For the CDR3, the DNA is TGCGCCAGCAGCCAAGAAGTCCGGACAGGGGCCTCTGGGGCCAACGTCCTGACTTTC.

The rearrangement links TRBV27 to TRBJ2-2; D is ambiguous. There are 13 residues in the CDR3. CDR1 MNHEY and CDR2 SMNVEV come from the germline V gene (reference sequence). V lost 0 bases and J 4 bases, leaving 3 bases between the germline ends. CDR3 region: CASSLSFTGELFF. CDR3 nucleotides: TGTGCCAGCAGTTTATCCTTCACCGGGGAGCTGTTTTTT.

This clonotype was seen a few times. This chain connects TRBV7-8 to TRBJ2-1; perhaps D is TRBD1 or TRBD2 (5 bases each). The ends were cut back, 0 bases at V and 13 bases at J, with 19 bases in the middle. The CDR3 is 15 amino acids. Germline assignment: CDR1 SGHVS and CDR2 FQNEAQ. The CDR3 here is CASSLAGYWDVSQFF. The CDR3 DNA follows: TGTGCCAGCAGCTTAGCGGGATATTGGGACGTGTCCCAGTTCTTC.

This clonotype turned up a few times. At one end the junction does not follow the germline gene, possibly because of a read error. The chain is built from TRBV20-1 and TRBJ2-1; TRBD2 aligns across 9 bases. CDR3 length: 17 residues. The germline gives CDR1 DFQATT, CDR2 SNEGSKA (reference sequence). CDR3 amino acids: CCARGDGAGGIYNEQFF. The CDR3 bases are TGCTGTGCTAGAGGGGACGGAGCGGGAGGTATCTACAATGAGCAGTTCTTC.

J is TRBJ2-5 and V is TRBV14; 9 nucleotides agree with TRBD1. The CDR3 spans 20 residues. Trimming cost V 4 bases and J 3 bases; bases outside gene matches: 21. The V gene's germline CDR1 is SGHDN and CDR2 FVKESK. This CDR3 is CASSPYRWIIQGAGEETQYF. The CDR3 DNA follows: TGTGCCAGCAGCCCTTACCGTTGGATAATACAGGGGGCGGGTGAAGAGACCCAGTACTTC.

As concerns this clonotype: A junction end diverges from the germline sequence, so it may reflect a read error. The gene calls are TRBV10-3 and TRBJ1-5; no reliable D call. Germline V gene sequence: CDR1 ENHRY, CDR2 SYGVKD. The CDR3 is made up of 12 amino acids. CDR3 amino acids: CAIRDGNEPQHF. The CDR3 coding sequence is TGTGCCATCAGAGACGGCAATGAGCCCCAGCATTTT.

This rearrangement joins TRBV6-2 or TRBV6-3 to TRBJ2-2; 7 bases agree with TRBD1. CDR3 size: 14 residues. Trimming cost V 2 bases and J 7 bases; bases outside gene matches: 4. Germline-derived CDR1 and CDR2 are MNHEY and SVGEGT. CDR3: CASSYLGQVGELFF. CDR3 in DNA: TGTGCCAGCAGTTACCTTGGACAGGTCGGGGAGCTGTTTTTT.

The chain carries TRBV6-1 and TRBJ2-7; D is possibly TRBD1 (7 bases). The V and J ends lost 8 bases and 5 bases respectively, with 16 bases between them. The germline CDR1 and CDR2 sequences are MNHNS and SASEGT. The CDR3 has 13 residues. DNA of the CDR3: TGTGCCAGCGGGCGGGACAGAGGGGACGAGCAGTACTTC. As protein: CASGRDRGDEQYF.